The entry below describes one T cell receptor (beta chain). The source of the sample is a study of T cell changes during pregnancy in multiple sclerosis. Generated by immunoSEQ multiplex PCR, the TCRdb table keeps only in-frame clones and is missing some. The sample includes 30,000 to 35,000 clones, roughly nine tenths seen only once; the top ten take approximately 13%. Trimming took off 5 bases at V and 2 bases at J, with 10 bases between the two ends. Germline CDR1 MNHEY, CDR2 SMNVEV (reference sequence). The CDR3 covers 13 residues. This receptor was identified in a female donor with multiple sclerosis, enrolled in a pregnancy study. Specimen: CD8+ T cells from peripheral blood mononuclear cells, collected in the first trimester of pregnancy. The chain combines TRBV27 with TRBJ2-7, with D perhaps matching TRBD1 (5 bases). The CDR3 loop reads CASSPTATYEQYF. The CDR3 nucleotides are TGTGCCAGCAGTCCGACAGCGACCTACGAGCAGTACTTC.